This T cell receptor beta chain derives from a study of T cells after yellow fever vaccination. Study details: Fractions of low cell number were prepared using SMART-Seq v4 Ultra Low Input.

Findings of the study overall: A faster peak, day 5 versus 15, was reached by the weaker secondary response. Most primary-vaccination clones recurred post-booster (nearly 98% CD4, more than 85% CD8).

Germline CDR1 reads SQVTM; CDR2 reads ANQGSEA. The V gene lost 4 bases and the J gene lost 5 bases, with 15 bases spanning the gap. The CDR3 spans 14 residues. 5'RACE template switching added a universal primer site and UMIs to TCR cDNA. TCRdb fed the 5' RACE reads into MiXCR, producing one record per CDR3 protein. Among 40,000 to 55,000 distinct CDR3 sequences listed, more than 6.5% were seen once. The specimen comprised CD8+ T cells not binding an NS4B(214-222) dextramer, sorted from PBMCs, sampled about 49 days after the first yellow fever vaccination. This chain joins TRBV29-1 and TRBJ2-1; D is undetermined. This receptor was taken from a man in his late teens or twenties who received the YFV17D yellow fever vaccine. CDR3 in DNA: TGCAGCGTTGGAGGCCAGGAGATCAACAATGAGCAGTTCTTC. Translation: CSVGGQEINNEQFF.